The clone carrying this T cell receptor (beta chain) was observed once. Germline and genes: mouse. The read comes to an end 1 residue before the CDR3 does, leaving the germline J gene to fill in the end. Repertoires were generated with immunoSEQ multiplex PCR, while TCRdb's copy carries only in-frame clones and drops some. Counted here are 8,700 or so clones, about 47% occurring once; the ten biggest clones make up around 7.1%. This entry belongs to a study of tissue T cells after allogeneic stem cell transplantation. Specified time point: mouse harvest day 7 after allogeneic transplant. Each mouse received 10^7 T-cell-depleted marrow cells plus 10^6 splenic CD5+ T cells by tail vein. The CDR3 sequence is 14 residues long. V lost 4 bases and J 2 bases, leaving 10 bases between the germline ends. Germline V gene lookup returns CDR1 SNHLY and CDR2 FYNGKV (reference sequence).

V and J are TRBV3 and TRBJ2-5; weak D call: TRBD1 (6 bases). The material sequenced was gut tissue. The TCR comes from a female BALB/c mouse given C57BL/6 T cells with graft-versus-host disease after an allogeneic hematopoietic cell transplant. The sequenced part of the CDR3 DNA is TGTGCCAGCAGCTACCGGGACATCCAAGACACCCAGTAC. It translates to CASSYRDIQDTQY. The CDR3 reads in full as CASSYRDIQDTQYF.